Presented here are 14 T cell receptor beta chains from one specimen sequenced in a study of cytomegalovirus exposure and HLA in healthy donors. With 60 Vbeta and 13 Jbeta primers, the PCR was carried out. Data came from immunoSEQ multiplex PCR; TCRdb stores just in-frame clones and leaves some out. In all, the sample yields some 180,000 clones. Sequencing was performed on PBMCs. Receptors originate from a man younger than 40 in good health and CMV-seronegative.

This rearrangement joins TRBV11-3 to TRBJ2-7; D gene ambiguous. CDR3 length: 13 residues. Trimming pared 1 base from V and 0 bases from J, leaving 4 bases between. CDR1 and CDR2 from the germline V gene are SGHNT and YENEEA. CDR3 coding DNA: TGTGCCAGCAGCTTAGGCAGCTCCTACGAGCAGTACTTC. Protein: CASSLGSSYEQYF.

The rearrangement links TRBV5-4 to TRBJ2-5; tentatively, D is TRBD2 (6 bases). In germline, CDR1 is SGHNT, CDR2 YYREEE (reference sequence). The V end lost 3 bases, the J end lost 7 bases, and 16 bases lay between the germline ends. This CDR3 is 14 amino acids long. The CDR3 nucleotides are TGTGCCAGCAGCTCCCCAGGAGGGAGCGTGACCCAGTACTTC. This translates into CASSSPGGSVTQYF.

CDR3 region: CASSLAGSSGSEAFF. CDR3 nucleotide sequence: TGTGCCAGCAGCTTGGCCGGGAGTAGTGGTTCTGAAGCTTTCTTT. The gene calls are TRBV5-4 and TRBJ1-1; no definite D call. This CDR3 has 15 amino acids. V was shortened by 0 bases and J by 6 bases, with 15 bases between the two germline ends. Germline assignment: CDR1 SGHNT and CDR2 YYREEE (reference sequence).

V gene TRBV11-2 combines with J gene TRBJ2-1; possible D gene TRBD2, 6 bases. Trimming took off 1 base at V and 5 bases at J, with 9 bases between the two ends. The CDR3 contains 14 residues. From germline, CDR1 is SGHAT and CDR2 FQNNGV. The DNA of the CDR3 is TGTGCCAGCAGCTTAGCGGGAGCTCACAATGAGCAGTTCTTC. It codes for CASSLAGAHNEQFF.

This rearrangement joins TRBV4-3 to TRBJ2-7; 9 bases map to TRBD1. CDR3 length: 17 residues. In germline, CDR1 is LGHNA, CDR2 YSLEER. J lost 1 base, V lost 2 bases, and 9 bases had no gene match. In DNA form, the CDR3 reads TGCGCCAGCAGCCAACCGATTCGACAGGGGGTTTCCTACGAGCAGTACTTC. Protein product: CASSQPIRQGVSYEQYF.

The V call is TRBV5-4, the J call TRBJ1-5; D is possibly TRBD1 (5 bases). There are 15 residues in the CDR3. Germline loops: CDR1 SGHNT, CDR2 YYREEE (reference sequence). V was trimmed by 4 bases and J by 3 bases, leaving 14 bases between them. DNA of the CDR3: TGTGCCAGCAGCGCCTCGACAGAGCCCAATCAGCCCCAGCATTTT. Encoded protein: CASSASTEPNQPQHF.

J is TRBJ1-2 and V is TRBV6-5, with 10 bases fitting TRBD1. V trimming: 0 bases; J trimming: 5 bases; junction bases outside the gene matches: 3. The CDR3 runs to 15 residues. Germline CDR1 is MNHEY and CDR2 is SVGAGI. This CDR3 reads CASSYSWDRGYGYTF. The CDR3 nucleotides read TGTGCCAGCAGTTACTCGTGGGACAGGGGTTATGGCTACACCTTC.

This sequence joins TRBV7-7 and TRBJ2-1; 7 bases map to TRBD2. This CDR3 region has 13 residues. CDR1 SSHAT and CDR2 FNYEAQ come from the germline V gene (reference sequence). Trimming at V came to 5 bases and at J to 8 bases, leaving 6 bases not matched to a gene. The CDR3 sequence: CASSQDAGDEQFF. The CDR3 DNA is TGTGCCAGCAGCCAGGACGCGGGGGATGAGCAGTTCTTC.

The rearrangement uses TRBV30 and TRBJ1-1; D might be TRBD1 (5 bases). This CDR3 comprises 15 residues. Germline assignment: CDR1 GTSNPN and CDR2 SVGIG (reference sequence). Trimming pared 4 bases from V and 6 bases from J, leaving 21 bases between. Written as DNA, the CDR3 is TGTGCCTGGAACCTACCCAGCAGGGTGTACGCTGAAGCTTTCTTT. Protein product: CAWNLPSRVYAEAFF.

V and J are TRBV19 and TRBJ1-5; D not resolved. V was pared by 3 bases and J by 6 bases, with 15 bases between. Germline-derived CDR1 and CDR2 are LNHDA and SQIVND (reference sequence). The CDR3 extends over 15 amino acids. In DNA, the CDR3 is TGTGCCAGTAGTATGGAGGGATTCGGCGCTCAGCCCCAGCATTTT. Amino acids: CASSMEGFGAQPQHF.

V is TRBV30 and J is TRBJ2-6, with D possibly being TRBD1 (5 bases). CDR3 length: 14 residues. The germline CDR1 and CDR2 sequences are GTSNPN and SVGIG (reference sequence). With 0 bases removed from V and 4 bases from J, the gap between germline ends came to 7 bases. CDR3 loop: CAWSVQVGANVLTF. DNA of the CDR3: TGTGCCTGGAGTGTACAGGTGGGGGCCAACGTCCTGACTTTC. Using reference TRBV30 and TRBJ2-6 for the parts outside the CDR3, the full variable domain is SQTIHQWPATLVQPVGSPLSLECTVEGTSNPNLYWYRQAAGRGLQLLFYSVGIGQISSEVPQNLSASRPQDRQFILSSKKLLLSDSGFYLCAWSVQVGANVLTFGAGSRLTVL.

The chain is built from TRBV5-6 and TRBJ2-7, with unresolved D. This CDR3 spans 13 amino acids. Germline V gene sequence: CDR1 SGHDT, CDR2 YYEEEE. With 0 bases removed from V and 5 bases from J, the gap between germline ends came to 9 bases. The CDR3 sequence is CASSLVQTDEQYF. Here the CDR3 DNA reads TGTGCCAGCAGCTTGGTACAGACCGACGAGCAGTACTTC.

CDR3 loop: CASSLELGWDTTTEAFF. The CDR3, as DNA: TGCGCCAGCAGCTTGGAATTAGGTTGGGACACGACCACTGAAGCTTTCTTT. The genes are TRBV5-1 and TRBJ1-1; TRBD1 might be the D (6 bases). Trimming left V 0 bases short and J 4 bases short, with 19 bases between. The CDR3 is 17 residues long. Germline CDR1 is SGHRS and CDR2 is YFSETQ.

The chain is built from TRBV4-2 and TRBJ2-7; the match to TRBD2 covers 10 bases. The CDR3 is made up of 15 amino acids. The germline V gene encodes CDR1 LGHNA and CDR2 YNFKEQ. The V gene end was trimmed by 1 base and the J gene end by 3 bases; junction bases not matched to a gene: 3. Here the CDR3 reads CASSQVSSGGYEQYF. The CDR3 nucleotides read TGTGCCAGCAGCCAAGTGTCTAGCGGGGGCTACGAGCAGTACTTC.